This T cell receptor beta chain was sequenced during a study of cytomegalovirus exposure and HLA in healthy donors. Regarding the study as a whole: With DRB1 most and HLA-C fewest, TCR association rates differed between HLA loci in a later analysis. There were some public TCRs occurring in many donors, but most TCR sequences were rare.

Researchers ran the PCR with 60 Vbeta and 13 Jbeta primers. Study processing details: Approximately 12 million of tens of millions of unique TCR beta chains were shared, per a later count. Here immunoSEQ multiplex PCR was the method, and the copy in TCRdb shows in-frame clones only, minus some. The V and J calls and clone size were taken over from that table, and D and trimming were inferred from the DNA. The sample has some 120,000 clones; 75% to 85% are singletons. This clone was recorded once. Its antigen is as yet unknown. The length of the CDR3 is 14 residues. The V end was cut by 5 bases, the J end by 5 bases, with 15 bases between.

Sequencing was done on a sample of PBMCs. The clonotype was recovered from a man aged 35 to 55 in good health and CMV-seronegative. The rearrangement joins TRBV6-7 to TRBJ1-1, with TRBD1 as a possible D gene (6 bases). TRBV6-7 is annotated as an ORF whose role is uncertain. In DNA, the CDR3 is TGTGCCAGCAGTGGCCAACAGGGTTTTACTGAAGCTTTCTTT. Protein product: CASSGQQGFTEAFF.